This T cell receptor beta chain comes out of a study of blood T cell repertoires in COVID-19. Study details: The United States, Italy and Spain were the sources of the acute and convalescent COVID-19 samples.

This table comes from immunoSEQ multiplex PCR, and its TCRdb copy is limited to in-frame clones, with some not included. Of a few hundred thousand clones in the sample, roughly 87% were seen once. This CDR3 has 16 residues. Trimming removed 0 bases from V and 7 bases from J; junction bases left unmatched: 7. Germline CDR1 is SGHRS and CDR2 is YFSETQ. This sequence was found in a woman aged 30 to 39 with acute or convalescent COVID-19. Specimen: peripheral blood. The chain recombines TRBV5-1 with TRBJ2-1; 10 nucleotides line up with TRBD2. The chain's CDR3 is CASSLVGTSVLNEQFF. For the CDR3, the DNA is TGCGCCAGCAGCTTGGTGGGGACTAGCGTCCTAAATGAGCAGTTCTTC.